The present TCR beta chain was sequenced within a study of CD8 T cells in Susac syndrome. With random hexamers, reverse transcription was performed on 0.5 to 1 ug of RNA. TCRdb used MiXCR to reprocess the immunoSEQ multiplex PCR reads, holding one entry per CDR3 protein. Seen here are 80,000 or so distinct CDR3 sequences, 93% observed once, and the top ten hold about 0.52%. The CDR3 has 14 amino acids. V lost 6 bases and J 5 bases, leaving 17 bases between the germline ends. Per germline, CDR1 KGHSH and CDR2 LQKENI. The sample was CD4+ T cells from PBMCs. The rearrangement links TRBV18 to TRBJ2-7, with D possibly being TRBD1 or TRBD2 (7 bases each). The source of this sequence is a human donor with Susac syndrome. Written as DNA, the CDR3 is TGTGCCAGCTCTCAGGGGGGGGGCGGCCACGAGCAGTACTTC. As protein: CASSQGGGGHEQYF.